This TCR beta chain was sequenced in a study of cytomegalovirus exposure and HLA in healthy donors. General observations from the study: Sequencing artifact likely explains a cluster of highly shared sequence variants.

The length of the CDR3 is 16 residues. The germline V gene has CDR1 MNHEY and CDR2 SVGAGI. Concerning this clone itself: What it recognizes is unknown. The junction does not match germline at one end; this may be a read error.

The PCR ran on 60 Vbeta and 13 Jbeta primers. Produced via immunoSEQ multiplex PCR; TCRdb's table is partial and in-frame only. The profile covers some 170,000 clones, with over 70% appearing a single time and roughly 3% taken by the ten largest. V gene TRBV6-5 combines with J gene TRBJ2-7, with 8 bases identical to TRBD2. The sequenced material came from PBMCs. This receptor was obtained from a male donor in good health and CMV-seronegative. The CDR3 DNA reads TGTGCCAGCAGATACTTCCGAGCGGGAGCCCCCTACGAGCAGTACTTC. Amino acid sequence: CASRYFRAGAPYEQYF.